Following are 7 T cell receptor beta chains from one sample sequenced in a study of T cell repertoires in ileal Crohn's disease. The protocol was immunoSEQ multiplex PCR, while the TCRdb copy is restricted to in-frame clones and leaves out a portion. This table holds 6,500 to 10,000 clones, around 81% found once. The sequencing sample was made of ileal tissue. These receptors originate from an adult with Crohn's disease.

J is TRBJ2-5 and V is TRBV30; tentatively, D is TRBD2 (6 bases). In germline, CDR1 is GTSNPN, CDR2 SVGIG (reference sequence). The germline V and J ends were trimmed by 0 bases and 4 bases, with 15 bases remaining between them. This CDR3 is built from 15 residues. CDR3 residues: CAWSVRGGLGETQYF. CDR3 DNA: TGTGCCTGGAGTGTACGTGGAGGGCTGGGAGAGACCCAGTACTTC.

The V gene is TRBV19, the J gene TRBJ2-7; D might be TRBD2 (6 bases). In germline, CDR1 is LNHDA, CDR2 SQIVND (reference sequence). V was pared by 4 bases and J by 1 base, with 11 bases between. This CDR3 spans 14 amino acids. The CDR3: CASSTPGRSYEQYF. As DNA, the CDR3 is TGTGCCAGTAGTACCCCAGGGAGGTCCTACGAGCAGTACTTC.

The CDR3 DNA reads TGCGCCAGCAGCGTCAAGACCGGGACAGTGAACACTGAAGCTTTCTTT. It specifies CASSVKTGTVNTEAFF. The chain couples TRBV5-1 to TRBJ1-1; 7 bases agree with TRBD1. The CDR3 runs to 16 residues. The V gene end was trimmed by 4 bases and the J gene end by 0 bases; junction bases not matched to a gene: 9. The germline V gene encodes CDR1 SGHRS and CDR2 YFSETQ.

The gene calls are TRBV10-2 and TRBJ2-1, with D possibly matching TRBD2 (7 bases). Germline CDR1 WSHSY, CDR2 SAAADI. Trimming removed 4 bases at V and 12 bases at J, with 16 bases between. This CDR3 spans 13 amino acids. The chain's CDR3 is CASSVGGAGPQFF. The CDR3 DNA sequence: TGCGCCAGCAGTGTGGGGGGGGCCGGGCCGCAGTTCTTC.

This clone was counted only a few times. The rearrangement joins TRBV7-2 to TRBJ2-5; D remains ambiguous. Germline assignment: CDR1 SGHTA and CDR2 FQGNSA. Trimming took 3 bases from V and 4 from J, leaving 6 bases between them. This CDR3 is 12 amino acids long. The CDR3 nucleotides read TGTGCCAGCAGCTTCACGCGAGAGACCCAGTACTTC. It yields the protein CASSFTRETQYF.

This chain uses TRBV9 with TRBJ2-1; 8 nucleotides agree with TRBD2. After removal of 0 bases from V and 10 bases from J, the junction contained 6 bases not matched to a gene. Germline V gives CDR1 SGDLS, CDR2 YYNGEE. The CDR3 contains 14 residues. CDR3 residues: CASSVAREGREQFF. The CDR3 nucleotides read TGTGCCAGCAGCGTAGCCCGGGAGGGGCGCGAGCAGTTCTTC.

The gene calls are TRBV7-6 and TRBJ1-5; no definite D call. Germline V lookup: CDR1 SGHVS, CDR2 FNYEAQ. CDR3 length: 13 amino acids. V was trimmed by 3 bases and J by 5 bases, leaving 8 bases between them. The CDR3 sequence: CASSLGSYQPQHF. The CDR3 DNA reads as TGTGCCAGCAGCTTGGGCAGTTATCAGCCCCAGCATTTT.